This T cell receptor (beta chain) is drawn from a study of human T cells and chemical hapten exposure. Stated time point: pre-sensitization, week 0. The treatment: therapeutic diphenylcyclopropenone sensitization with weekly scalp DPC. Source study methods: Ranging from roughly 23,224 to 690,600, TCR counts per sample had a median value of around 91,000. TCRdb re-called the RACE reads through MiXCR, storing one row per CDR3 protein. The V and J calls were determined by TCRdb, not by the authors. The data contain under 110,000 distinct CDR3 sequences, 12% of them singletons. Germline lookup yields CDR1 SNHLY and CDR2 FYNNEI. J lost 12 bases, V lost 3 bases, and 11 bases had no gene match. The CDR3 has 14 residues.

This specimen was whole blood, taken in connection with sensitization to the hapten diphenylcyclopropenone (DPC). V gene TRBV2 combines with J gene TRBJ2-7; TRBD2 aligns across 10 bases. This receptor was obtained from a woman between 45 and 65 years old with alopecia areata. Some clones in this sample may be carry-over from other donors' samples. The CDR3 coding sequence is TGTGCCAGCAGTGATTATACTAGCGGGGCCCCCTGGTACTTC. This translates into CASSDYTSGAPWYF.